This T cell receptor (beta chain) was retrieved from a study of response to subunit inactivated influenza vaccine. Findings and caveats of the study: Authors suggested that a seasonal influenza vaccination recruits few new T cells each time.

Trimming cost V 3 bases and J 2 bases; bases outside gene matches: 9. This CDR3 spans 18 amino acids. CDR1 and CDR2 (germline): SGDLS, YYNGEE. With respect to this clonotype: Its antigen is undetermined.

One entry per CDR3 protein results from TCRdb running MiXCR on the RT-PCR reads. Here the sample spans under 200,000 distinct CDR3 sequences, roughly 10% being singletons. This receptor was taken from a man aged 50-75 years who received an inactivated influenza vaccine. Sequenced material: CD8+ T cells sorted from PBMCs, taken around 25 months after vaccination. V is TRBV9 and J is TRBJ1-5, with 12 bases that match TRBD1. CDR3 sequence reads: CASSAGTGGDLGNQPQHF. DNA of the CDR3: TGTGCCAGCAGCGCCGGGACAGGGGGCGATCTGGGCAATCAGCCCCAGCATTTT.